Each of the 29 T cell receptor beta chains below was sequenced from the same sample in a study of blood T cell repertoires in COVID-19. Data came from immunoSEQ multiplex PCR; TCRdb stores just in-frame clones and leaves some out. The repertoire includes fewer than 200,000 clones, around three quarters of them detected once, and roughly 8.4% sits in the top ten. Sample: peripheral blood. Receptors originate from a man aged 55 to 70 with acute or convalescent COVID-19.

The chain couples TRBV4-3 to TRBJ2-3; the D is unclear. This CDR3 comprises 15 residues. V was pared by 0 bases and J by 2 bases, with 9 bases between. The germline gives CDR1 LGHNA, CDR2 YSLEER. The CDR3 reads CASSQDPVYTDTQYF. The CDR3 DNA is TGCGCCAGCAGCCAAGACCCGGTTTACACAGATACGCAGTATTTT.

The rearrangement joins TRBV3-1 (or the pseudogene TRBV3-2) to TRBJ2-5, with D tentatively TRBD2 (5 bases). Germline V lookup: CDR1 LGHDT, CDR2 YNNKEL (reference sequence). Trimming left V 7 bases short and J 2 bases short, with 17 bases between. This CDR3 has 15 residues. CDR3 residues: CASIGLVGSQETQYF. The CDR3 bases are TGTGCCAGCATCGGACTGGTGGGCAGTCAAGAGACCCAGTACTTC.

The chain carries TRBV7-9 and TRBJ1-1; 10 nucleotides match TRBD1. Germline V gene sequence: CDR1 SEHNR, CDR2 FQNEAQ (reference sequence). The CDR3 totals 18 residues. The V segment lost 3 bases and the J segment 6 bases; nucleotides outside the gene matches: 16. The CDR3 sequence is CASSFYGTGAEQFSEAFF. The CDR3 region has the DNA TGTGCCAGCAGCTTCTACGGGACAGGGGCAGAACAATTCTCTGAAGCTTTCTTT.

The V gene is TRBV5-1, the J gene TRBJ2-2; the D is unclear. Germline V gene lookup returns CDR1 SGHRS and CDR2 YFSETQ. The CDR3 contains 15 residues. With 2 bases removed from V and 0 bases from J, the gap between germline ends came to 8 bases. As DNA, the CDR3 is TGCGCCAGCAGCTTTAGACTGGCGAACACCGGGGAGCTGTTTTTT. The encoded protein is CASSFRLANTGELFF.

V gene TRBV3-1 (or the pseudogene TRBV3-2) combines with J gene TRBJ1-1; D remains ambiguous. The CDR3 extends over 15 amino acids. CDR1 is LGHDT, CDR2 YNNKEL, per germline (reference sequence). Trimming pared 0 bases from V and 1 base from J, leaving 9 bases between. CDR3 loop: CASSQERLSNTEAFF. The CDR3 region has the DNA TGTGCCAGCAGCCAAGAGCGCCTCTCGAACACTGAAGCTTTCTTT.

In DNA form, the CDR3 reads TGTGCCAGCAGCCAAGAGGCCACCGGGGAGCTGTTTTTT. It yields the protein CASSQEATGELFF. V gene TRBV4-2 combines with J gene TRBJ2-2; no reliable D call. This CDR3 is 13 amino acids long. Trimming took off 0 bases at V and 4 bases at J, with 3 bases between the two ends. CDR1 is LGHNA and CDR2 is YNFKEQ in the germline V gene.

The rearrangement uses TRBV5-1 and TRBJ2-5; 9 bases match TRBD2. This CDR3 is built from 18 residues. J lost 0 bases, V lost 0 bases, and 9 bases had no gene match. The V gene's germline CDR1 is SGHRS and CDR2 YFSETQ. The CDR3 DNA reads TGCGCCAGCAGCTTGGCTCTAGCGGGGCGAGACCACCAAGAGACCCAGTACTTC. Encoded protein: CASSLALAGRDHQETQYF.

The J gene is TRBJ1-5, the V gene TRBV6-2 or TRBV6-3; D possibly corresponds to TRBD1 (5 bases). The germline V and J ends were trimmed by 4 bases and 7 bases, with 11 bases remaining between them. Germline-derived CDR1 and CDR2 are MNHEY and SVGEGT. CDR3 length equals 13 residues. The CDR3 reads CASSSQGRQPQHF. The CDR3 nucleotides read TGTGCCAGCAGTTCTCAGGGCCGACAGCCCCAGCATTTT.

This chain uses TRBV4-2 with TRBJ2-3, with D perhaps TRBD2 (6 bases). The V gene lost 0 bases and the J gene lost 3 bases, with 7 bases spanning the gap. The CDR3 consists of 14 residues. Germline CDR1 reads LGHNA; CDR2 reads YNFKEQ. CDR3 in amino acids: CASSQDGGTDTQYF. CDR3 bases: TGTGCCAGCAGCCAAGACGGAGGGACAGATACGCAGTATTTT.

V gene TRBV6-5 combines with J gene TRBJ1-5, with TRBD1 matching over 9 bases. CDR1 is MNHEY and CDR2 is SVGAGI in the germline V gene. The CDR3 is made up of 15 amino acids. The V segment lost 5 bases and the J segment 7 bases; nucleotides outside the gene matches: 9. CDR3 amino acids: CASSRTGAWEQPQHF. CDR3 in DNA: TGTGCCAGCAGTAGGACAGGGGCCTGGGAACAGCCCCAGCATTTT.

The sample holds one count of this clone. The chain links TRBV7-2 to TRBJ1-3; D might be TRBD1 (5 bases). The germline V gene has CDR1 SGHTA and CDR2 FQGNSA. CDR3 length: 17 amino acids. V gave up 5 bases and J gave up 2 bases, with 19 bases separating them. The CDR3 DNA sequence: TGTGCCAGCAGCCAACGGCAAGGGGTCCAGACTGGAAACACCATATATTTT. It translates to CASSQRQGVQTGNTIYF.

The chain is built from TRBV18 and TRBJ1-5; D is unresolved. V lost 6 bases, J lost 2 bases, and 14 bases lay in between. The CDR3 consists of 15 residues. Germline V gene lookup returns CDR1 KGHSH and CDR2 LQKENI. The CDR3 bases are TGTGCCAGCTCTCGGGAGACCCCAGGCAATCAGCCCCAGCATTTT. Translation: CASSRETPGNQPQHF.

The CDR3 spells CASSLTGYSNQPQHF. The CDR3 DNA sequence: TGTGCCAGCAGTTTAACAGGGTATAGCAATCAGCCCCAGCATTTT. J is TRBJ1-5 and V is TRBV28; weak D call: TRBD1 (6 bases). With 2 bases removed from V and 0 bases from J, the gap between germline ends came to 8 bases. Per germline, CDR1 MDHEN and CDR2 SYDVKM. The CDR3 contains 15 residues.

This chain joins TRBV2 and TRBJ2-7; possibly TRBD1 for D (7 bases). V gave up 8 bases and J gave up 5 bases, with 22 bases separating them. Germline V gene lookup returns CDR1 SNHLY and CDR2 FYNNEI. This CDR3 comprises 15 residues. The CDR3 here is CASYPSRGAWDEQYF. The CDR3 nucleotides are TGTGCCAGCTACCCTAGCAGGGGGGCTTGGGACGAGCAGTACTTC.

The V and J genes are TRBV27 and TRBJ1-5, with 8 bases identical to TRBD1. The CDR3 loop spans 16 amino acids. V dropped 5 bases and J dropped 5; count of bases not matched to a gene: 11. CDR1 is MNHEY and CDR2 is SMNVEV in the germline V gene (reference sequence). CDR3 residues: CASSPSGQGFYQPQHF. The CDR3 coding sequence is TGTGCCAGCAGTCCCTCCGGACAGGGATTTTATCAGCCCCAGCATTTT.

The rearrangement joins TRBV24-1 to TRBJ1-5, with D unclear. V was clipped by 6 bases and J by 3 bases, with 11 bases between them. This CDR3 has 14 amino acids. The germline V gene has CDR1 KGHDR and CDR2 SFDVKD. As DNA, the CDR3 is TGTGCCACCAGTTCGCAGGTAGACAATCAGCCCCAGCATTTT. It translates to CATSSQVDNQPQHF.

The CDR3 spells CSVEDLVSSGELFF. DNA for the CDR3: TGCAGCGTTGAAGATCTAGTTAGCTCCGGGGAGCTGTTTTTT. This chain uses TRBV29-1 with TRBJ2-2; D is undetermined. With 0 bases removed from V and 6 bases from J, the gap between germline ends came to 11 bases. Germline assignment: CDR1 SQVTM and CDR2 ANQGSEA. The CDR3 length is 14 residues.

The chain employs TRBV5-5 and TRBJ2-7; tentative D call: TRBD1 (6 bases). Trimming took 4 bases from V and 3 from J, leaving 14 bases between them. CDR3 size: 14 residues. Germline loops: CDR1 SGHKS, CDR2 YYEKEE (reference sequence). This chain's CDR3 is CASSNPGHNYEQYF. The DNA of the CDR3 is TGTGCCAGCAGCAATCCGGGACACAACTACGAGCAGTACTTC.

Regarding this clone: The junction shows a germline mismatch at one end, possibly a read error. The chain has TRBV7-7 and TRBJ1-5, with TRBD1 as a possible D gene (6 bases). Germline V gene data show CDR1 as SSHAT and CDR2 as FNYEAQ (reference sequence). The CDR3 is made up of 17 amino acids. CDR3 DNA sequence: TGTGCTAGCAGCCCTACCGGGGGGCATGGGGGCAATCAGCCCCAGCATTTT. It is translated as CASSPTGGHGGNQPQHF.

This chain connects TRBV5-5 to TRBJ2-3, with 9 bases that match TRBD2. The CDR3 runs 14 residues. CDR1 and CDR2 from the germline V gene are SGHKS and YYEKEE (reference sequence). The junction had 7 bases not matched to a gene; V was cut back by 6 bases and J by 5 bases. The CDR3 reads CASKRRGGVDTQYF. The CDR3 DNA reads TGTGCCAGCAAGAGGCGGGGGGGCGTAGATACGCAGTATTTT.

The sample holds one count of this clone. The chain links TRBV19 to TRBJ2-1; weak D call: TRBD1 (6 bases). Germline loops: CDR1 LNHDA, CDR2 SQIVND (reference sequence). The CDR3 is made up of 16 amino acids. The ends were cut back, 3 bases at V and 2 bases at J, with 14 bases in the middle. CDR3 sequence (DNA): TGTGCCAGTAGTATCAGACAGGCTATCGCCTACAATGAGCAGTTCTTC. Its protein is CASSIRQAIAYNEQFF.

V is TRBV6-4 and J is TRBJ2-1, with 7 positions matching TRBD1. The V gene's germline CDR1 is MRHNA and CDR2 SNTAGT. This CDR3 comprises 14 residues. With V trimmed by 7 bases and J by 6 bases, 9 bases remained unmatched. The CDR3 DNA reads TGTGCCAGCAAAAGGGGGCTCGCCGCCAATGAGCAGTTCTTC. As protein: CASKRGLAANEQFF.

This chain connects TRBV6-4 to TRBJ2-2, with D tentatively TRBD1 (5 bases). The V gene lost 4 bases and the J gene lost 1 base, with 7 bases spanning the gap. From germline, CDR1 is MRHNA and CDR2 SNTAGT. The CDR3 is made up of 14 amino acids. The chain's CDR3 is CASSVTGNTGELFF. DNA of the CDR3: TGTGCCAGCAGTGTCACAGGGAACACCGGGGAGCTGTTTTTT.

The chain combines TRBV11-2 with TRBJ2-1, with 8 bases fitting TRBD1. The CDR3 is made up of 16 amino acids. Germline loops: CDR1 SGHAT, CDR2 FQNNGV. The V segment lost 5 bases and the J segment 3 bases; nucleotides outside the gene matches: 9. The CDR3 DNA follows: TGTGCCAGCAGCCACTACTCGGGACAGGACTACAATGAGCAGTTCTTC. It translates to CASSHYSGQDYNEQFF.

The chain combines TRBV2 with TRBJ1-2; tentatively, D is TRBD1 (6 bases). Germline CDR1 reads SNHLY; CDR2 reads FYNNEI. V lost 7 bases to trimming and J lost 8 bases, with 17 bases between them. The CDR3 is 13 amino acids. As DNA, the CDR3 is TGTGCCAGCAAGGGGCTTGGTGGGGGCGGCTACACCTTC. Translating it yields CASKGLGGGGYTF. The full variable domain, completed using reference TRBV2 and TRBJ1-2, is EPEVTQTPSHQVTQMGQEVILRCVPISNHLYFYWYRQILGQKVEFLVSFYNNEISEKSEIFDDQFSVERPDGSNFTLKIRSTKLEDSAMYFCASKGLGGGGYTFGSGTRLTVV.

This clone was found once. The chain couples TRBV5-1 to TRBJ1-3; D remains ambiguous. Germline-derived CDR1 and CDR2 are SGHRS and YFSETQ. V lost 6 bases, J lost 0 bases, and 13 bases lay in between. The CDR3 consists of 15 residues. In DNA form, the CDR3 reads TGCGCCAGCAAGGGAGAGCTTAGCTCTGGAAACACCATATATTTT. This gives the protein CASKGELSSGNTIYF. The full variable domain, with the rest looked up from reference TRBV5-1 and TRBJ1-3, is KAGVTQTPRYLIKTRGQQVTLSCSPISGHRSVSWYQQTPGQGLQFLFEYFSETQRNKGNFPGRFSGRQFSNSRSEMNVSTLELGDSALYLCASKGELSSGNTIYFGEGSWLTVV.

The chain employs TRBV3-1 (or the pseudogene TRBV3-2) and TRBJ1-1, with a weak D call TRBD1 (5 bases). Germline CDR1 and CDR2: LGHDT and YNNKEL (reference sequence). The V end was cut by 4 bases, the J end by 4 bases, with 16 bases between. This CDR3 comprises 15 residues. The CDR3 region has the DNA TGTGCCAGCAGCCGAGGAAGGGGAGGCGGCACTGAAGCTTTCTTT. As protein: CASSRGRGGGTEAFF.

The J gene is TRBJ1-2, the V gene TRBV7-3; 10 bases line up with TRBD1. The CDR3 consists of 17 residues. J was trimmed by 4 bases and V by 5 bases; bases with no gene match: 13. CDR1 SGHTA and CDR2 FQGTGA come from the germline V gene. The CDR3 protein is CASSQQGGTGDAYGYTF. The CDR3 DNA follows: TGTGCCAGCAGCCAACAAGGCGGGACAGGGGATGCCTATGGCTACACCTTC. Looking up the rest from reference TRBV7-3 and TRBJ1-2 gives the full variable domain: GAGVSQTPSNKVTEKGKYVELRCDPISGHTALYWYRQSLGQGPEFLIYFQGTGAADDSGLPNDRFFAVRPEGSVSTLKIQRTERGDSAVYLCASSQQGGTGDAYGYTFGSGTRLTVV.

This clone was detected a few times. This chain connects TRBV2 to TRBJ1-6; TRBD1 matches at 10 bases. Looked up from germline, CDR1 is SNHLY and CDR2 is FYNNEI. After removal of 6 bases from V and 9 bases from J, the junction contained 5 bases not matched to a gene. The CDR3 has 14 amino acids. The CDR3: CASREDRGISPLHF. DNA of the CDR3: TGTGCCAGCAGAGAGGACAGGGGGATTTCACCCCTCCACTTT.